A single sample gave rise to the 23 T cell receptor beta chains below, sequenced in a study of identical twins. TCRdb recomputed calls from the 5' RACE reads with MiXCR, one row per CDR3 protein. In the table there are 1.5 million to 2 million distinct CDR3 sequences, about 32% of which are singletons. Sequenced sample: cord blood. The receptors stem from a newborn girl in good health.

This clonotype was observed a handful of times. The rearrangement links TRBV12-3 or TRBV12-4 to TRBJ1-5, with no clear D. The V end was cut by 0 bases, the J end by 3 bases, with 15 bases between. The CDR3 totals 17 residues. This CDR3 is CASSLAVRNGINQPQHF. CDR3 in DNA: TGTGCCAGCAGTTTAGCGGTGAGGAACGGGATCAATCAGCCCCAGCATTTT.

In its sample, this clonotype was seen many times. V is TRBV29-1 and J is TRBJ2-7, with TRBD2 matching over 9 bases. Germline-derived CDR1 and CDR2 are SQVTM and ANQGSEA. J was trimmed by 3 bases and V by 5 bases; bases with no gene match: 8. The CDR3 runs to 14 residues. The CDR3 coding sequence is TGCAGCGTTTTCGAGCCGACTAGCGGCTACGAGCAGTACTTC. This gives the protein CSVFEPTSGYEQYF.

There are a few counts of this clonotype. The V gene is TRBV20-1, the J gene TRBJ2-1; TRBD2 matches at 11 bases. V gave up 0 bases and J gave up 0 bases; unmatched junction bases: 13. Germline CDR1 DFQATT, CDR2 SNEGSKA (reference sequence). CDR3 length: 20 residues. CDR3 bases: TGCAGTGCTAGAGATCTTTCGGGGACTAGCGGCTGGAGCTCCTACAATGAGCAGTTCTTC. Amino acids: CSARDLSGTSGWSSYNEQFF.

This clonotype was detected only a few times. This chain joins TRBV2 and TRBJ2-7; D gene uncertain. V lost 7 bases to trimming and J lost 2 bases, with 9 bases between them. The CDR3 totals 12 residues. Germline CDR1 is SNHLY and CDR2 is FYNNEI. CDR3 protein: CASTGGPYEQYF. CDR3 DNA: TGTGCCAGCACCGGCGGTCCCTACGAGCAGTACTTC.

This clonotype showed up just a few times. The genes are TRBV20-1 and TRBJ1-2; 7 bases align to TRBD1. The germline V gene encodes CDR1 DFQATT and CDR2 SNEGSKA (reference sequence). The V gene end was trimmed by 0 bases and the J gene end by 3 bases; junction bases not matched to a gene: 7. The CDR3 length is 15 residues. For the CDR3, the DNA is TGCAGTGCTAGAGATGGACAGGCGCTTCACTATGGCTACACCTTC. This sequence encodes CSARDGQALHYGYTF.

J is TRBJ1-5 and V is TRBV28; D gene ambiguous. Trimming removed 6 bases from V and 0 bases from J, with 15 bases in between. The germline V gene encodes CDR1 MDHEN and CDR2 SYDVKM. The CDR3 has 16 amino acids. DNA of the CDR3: TGTGCCAGCAGCCCCCAGTCCTTTTATAGCAATCAGCCCCAGCATTTT. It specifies CASSPQSFYSNQPQHF. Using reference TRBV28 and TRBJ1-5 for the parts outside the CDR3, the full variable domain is DVKVTQSSRYLVKRTGEKVFLECVQDMDHENMFWYRQDPGLGLRLIYFSYDVKMKEKGDIPEGYSVSREKKERFSLILESASTNQTSMYLCASSPQSFYSNQPQHFGDGTRLSIL.

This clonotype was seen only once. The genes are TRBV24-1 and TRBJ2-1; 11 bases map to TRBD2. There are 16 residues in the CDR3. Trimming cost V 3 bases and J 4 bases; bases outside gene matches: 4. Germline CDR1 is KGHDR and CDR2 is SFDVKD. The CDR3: CATSDRGLAVYNEQFF. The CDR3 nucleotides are TGTGCCACCAGTGATAGGGGACTAGCGGTTTACAATGAGCAGTTCTTC.

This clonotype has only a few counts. The CDR3 loop is CASSSRLAHEQYF. The CDR3 DNA is TGTGCCAGCAGCTCCCGACTAGCCCACGAGCAGTACTTC. The chain links TRBV11-2 to TRBJ2-7; 7 nucleotides align to TRBD2. Trimming took 4 bases from V and 5 from J; bases not matched to a gene: 5. Germline V lookup: CDR1 SGHAT, CDR2 FQNNGV. The CDR3 is 13 residues long.

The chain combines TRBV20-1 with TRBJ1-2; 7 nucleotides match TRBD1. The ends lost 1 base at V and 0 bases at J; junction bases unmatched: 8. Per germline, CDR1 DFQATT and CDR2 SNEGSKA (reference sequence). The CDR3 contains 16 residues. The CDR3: CSARARRQGANYGYTF. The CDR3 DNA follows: TGCAGTGCTAGAGCCCGCCGACAGGGAGCTAACTATGGCTACACCTTC.

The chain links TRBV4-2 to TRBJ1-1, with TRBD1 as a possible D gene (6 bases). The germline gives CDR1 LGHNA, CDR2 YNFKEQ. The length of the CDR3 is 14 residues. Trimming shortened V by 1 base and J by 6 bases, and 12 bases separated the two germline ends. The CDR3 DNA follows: TGTGCCAGCAGCCAAGTTACAGGGAGCCCTGAAGCTTTCTTT. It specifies CASSQVTGSPEAFF.

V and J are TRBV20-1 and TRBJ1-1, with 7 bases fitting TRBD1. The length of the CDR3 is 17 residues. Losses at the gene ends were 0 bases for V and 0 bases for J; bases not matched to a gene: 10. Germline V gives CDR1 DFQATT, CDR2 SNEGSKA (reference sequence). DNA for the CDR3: TGCAGTGCTAGAGATCCCCGGACAGGAGTATTGAACACTGAAGCTTTCTTT. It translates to CSARDPRTGVLNTEAFF.

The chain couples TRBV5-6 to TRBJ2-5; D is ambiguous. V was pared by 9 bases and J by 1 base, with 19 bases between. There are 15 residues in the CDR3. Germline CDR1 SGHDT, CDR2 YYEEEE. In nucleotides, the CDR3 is TGTGCCAACACCCTACTTCCCAGGTCCCAAGAGACCCAGTACTTC. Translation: CANTLLPRSQETQYF.

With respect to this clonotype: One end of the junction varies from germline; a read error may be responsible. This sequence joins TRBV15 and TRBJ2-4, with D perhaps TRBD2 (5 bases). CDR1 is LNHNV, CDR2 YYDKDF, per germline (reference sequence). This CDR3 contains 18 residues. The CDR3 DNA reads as TGTGCCACCAGCAGAGTTCGGACGGCCCTTCTAGCCAAAAACATTCAGGACTTC. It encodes CATSRVRTALLAKNIQDF.

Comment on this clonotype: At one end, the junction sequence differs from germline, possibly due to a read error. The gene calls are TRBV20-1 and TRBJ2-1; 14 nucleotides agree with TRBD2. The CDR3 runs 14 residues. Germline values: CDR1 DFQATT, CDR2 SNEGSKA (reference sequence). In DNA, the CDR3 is TGCGGTGCTTGGACTAGCGGGAGGCAGGATGAGCAGTTCTTC. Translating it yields CGAWTSGRQDEQFF.

The DNA for the CDR3 is TGTGCCAGCAGCTTAGACGGGCCGGGGGCGGCAATTTCAGATACGCAGTATTTT. This translates into CASSLDGPGAAISDTQYF. The chain is built from TRBV11-2 and TRBJ2-3, with D perhaps being TRBD1 or TRBD2 (6 bases each). This CDR3 is built from 18 residues. The germline V gene has CDR1 SGHAT and CDR2 FQNNGV. V was cut by 0 bases and J by 4 bases, with 20 bases left in between.

The CDR3 DNA reads TGTGCCAGCAGCTTAGGGTGGTCCTACAATGAGCAGTTCTTC. Residues: CASSLGWSYNEQFF. The rearrangement links TRBV7-2 to TRBJ2-1; no definite D call. Germline CDR1 reads SGHTA; CDR2 reads FQGNSA. The CDR3 spans 14 residues. Deletions cut 1 base from V and 1 base from J, with 5 bases between.

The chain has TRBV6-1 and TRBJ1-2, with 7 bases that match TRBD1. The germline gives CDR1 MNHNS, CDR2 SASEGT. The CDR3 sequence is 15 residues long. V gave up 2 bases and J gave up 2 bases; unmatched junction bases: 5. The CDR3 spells CASSERRQGNYGYTF. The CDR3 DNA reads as TGTGCCAGCAGTGAACGGAGACAGGGAAACTATGGCTACACCTTC.

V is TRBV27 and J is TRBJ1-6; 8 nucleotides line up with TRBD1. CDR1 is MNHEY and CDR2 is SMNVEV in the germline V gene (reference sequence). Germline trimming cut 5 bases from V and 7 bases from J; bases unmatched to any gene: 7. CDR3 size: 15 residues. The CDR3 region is CASSPYRQGNSPLHF. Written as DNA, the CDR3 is TGTGCCAGCAGTCCATACAGACAGGGGAATTCACCCCTCCACTTT.

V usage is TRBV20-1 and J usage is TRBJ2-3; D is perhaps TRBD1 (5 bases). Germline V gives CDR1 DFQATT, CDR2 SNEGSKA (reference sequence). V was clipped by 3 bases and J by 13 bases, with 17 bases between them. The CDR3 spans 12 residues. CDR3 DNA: TGCAGTGCTAGCCCCCCGGGCTCAGGGAAGTATTTT. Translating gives CSASPPGSGKYF.

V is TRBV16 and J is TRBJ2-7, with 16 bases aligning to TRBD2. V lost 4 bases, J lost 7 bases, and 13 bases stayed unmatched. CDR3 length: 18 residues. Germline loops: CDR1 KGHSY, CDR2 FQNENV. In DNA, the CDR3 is TGTGCCAGCAGCCCATCGGGACTAGCGGGAGGGGGCTACAATGAGCAGTACTTC. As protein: CASSPSGLAGGGYNEQYF.

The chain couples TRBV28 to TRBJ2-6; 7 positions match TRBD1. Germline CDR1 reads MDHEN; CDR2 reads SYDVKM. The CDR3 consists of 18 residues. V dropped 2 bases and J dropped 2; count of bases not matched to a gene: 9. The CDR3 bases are TGTGCCAGCAGTTTAAGCATGCAGGGGGATGCTGGGGCCAACGTCCTGACTTTC. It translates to CASSLSMQGDAGANVLTF.

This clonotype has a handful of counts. CDR3 loop: CASSLAGATRQETQYF. The CDR3 DNA reads TGTGCCAGCAGCTTGGCTGGGGCGACCCGCCAAGAGACCCAGTACTTC. The genes are TRBV5-6 and TRBJ2-5, with a possible D match to TRBD1 (5 bases). V was clipped by 0 bases and J by 1 base, with 13 bases between them. The CDR3 has 16 amino acids. Germline V CDR1 and CDR2: SGHDT, YYEEEE.

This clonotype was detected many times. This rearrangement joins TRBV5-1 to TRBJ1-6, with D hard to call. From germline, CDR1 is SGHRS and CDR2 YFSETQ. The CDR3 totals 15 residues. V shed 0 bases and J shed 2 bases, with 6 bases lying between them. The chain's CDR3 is CASSLEEAYNSPLHF. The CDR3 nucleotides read TGCGCCAGCAGCTTGGAAGAAGCCTATAATTCACCCCTCCACTTT.